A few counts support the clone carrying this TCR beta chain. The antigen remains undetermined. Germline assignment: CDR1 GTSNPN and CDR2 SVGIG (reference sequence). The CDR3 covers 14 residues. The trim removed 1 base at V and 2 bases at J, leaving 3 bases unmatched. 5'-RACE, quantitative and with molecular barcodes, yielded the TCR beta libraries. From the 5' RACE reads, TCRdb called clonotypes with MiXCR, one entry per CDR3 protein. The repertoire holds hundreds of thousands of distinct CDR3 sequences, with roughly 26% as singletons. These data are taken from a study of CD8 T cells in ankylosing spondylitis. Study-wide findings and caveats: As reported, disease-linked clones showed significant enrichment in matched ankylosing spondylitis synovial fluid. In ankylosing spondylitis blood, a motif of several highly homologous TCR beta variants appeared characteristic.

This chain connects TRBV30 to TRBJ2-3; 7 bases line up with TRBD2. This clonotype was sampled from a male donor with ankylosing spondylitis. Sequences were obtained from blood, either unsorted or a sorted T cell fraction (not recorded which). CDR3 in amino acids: CAWSALAATDTQYF. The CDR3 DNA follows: TGTGCCTGGAGTGCCCTAGCGGCCACAGATACGCAGTATTTT.